A selection of T cell receptor beta chains follows, all from one sample in a study of blood T cells in healthy people across ages. TCRdb reprocessed the 5' RACE reads with MiXCR, giving one entry per CDR3 protein. The sample records approximately 780,000 distinct CDR3 sequences, roughly 25% being singletons. These data were also filed under a second study, of T cells of mothers and their children.

Sequenced: blood. These receptors originate from a boy under 18 in good health. Both conserved end residues are part of each CDR3. The D gene is left open where the match is weak. The listing skips clone size in some rows; elsewhere it reads once, few, many or a size class.

j_call d_call v_call clone_size cdr3_aa cdr3_nt
TRBJ1-2 NA TRBV20-1 NA CSARDPRREGYTF TGCAGTGCTAGAGATCCTCGCAGAGAAGGCTACACCTTC
TRBJ2-1 NA TRBV27 few CASSPGLINEQFF TGTGCCAGCAGTCCGGGACTGATCAATGAGCAGTTCTTC
TRBJ2-5 NA TRBV2 few CASSEDSRETQYF TGTGCCAGCAGTGAAGACAGCAGAGAGACCCAGTACTTC
TRBJ2-1 TRBD1 TRBV12-3/TRBV12-4 few CASSLAGQGRGYNEQFF TGTGCCAGCAGTTTAGCGGGACAGGGCAGGGGGTACAATGAGCAGTTCTTC
TRBJ2-3 TRBD2 TRBV5-1 NA CASILAGGAATQYF TGCGCCAGCATCCTAGCGGGAGGGGCAGCTACGCAGTATTTT
TRBJ2-1 TRBD2 TRBV4-2 few CASSRKMGGGADEQFF TGTGCCAGCAGCCGAAAGATGGGCGGGGGGGCCGATGAGCAGTTCTTC
TRBJ1-5 TRBD1 TRBV20-1 NA CSGDRGLGQPQHF TGCAGTGGTGACAGGGGGCTAGGTCAGCCCCAGCATTTT
TRBJ2-7 NA TRBV10-3 NA CAISPREVTYEQYF TGTGCCATCTCCCCCAGGGAGGTTACCTACGAGCAGTACTTC
TRBJ2-7 NA TRBV28 NA CASSYGTLYEQYF TGTGCCAGCAGTTACGGTACCCTCTACGAGCAGTACTTC
TRBJ2-1 NA TRBV29-1 NA CSVDQIGYDEQFF TGCAGCGTTGATCAGATCGGTTACGATGAGCAGTTCTTC
TRBJ2-5 NA TRBV6-5 NA CASSYTVDQETQYF TGTGCCAGCAGTTACACGGTAGACCAAGAGACCCAGTACTTC
TRBJ2-5 NA TRBV20-1 many CSARKETQYF TGCAGTGCTAGGAAGGAGACCCAGTACTTC
TRBJ1-1 TRBD1 TRBV5-1 few CASSPTGGLGTEAFF TGCGCCAGCAGCCCTACAGGGGGCCTAGGGACTGAAGCTTTCTTT
TRBJ1-1 TRBD1 TRBV6-5 NA CASNDHSTGRNEAFF TGTGCCAGCAACGACCATTCGACAGGGAGGAATGAAGCTTTCTTT
TRBJ2-7 TRBD2 TRBV30 NA CAWSPSGRGMDEQYF TGTGCCTGGAGTCCGTCTGGGCGGGGGATGGACGAGCAGTACTTC
TRBJ1-2 TRBD1 TRBV7-2 NA CASSTGQGAMDGYTF TGTGCCAGCAGCACGGGACAGGGGGCGATGGATGGCTACACCTTC
TRBJ2-5 TRBD2 TRBV10-3 NA CATQVLAGTREAQYF TGTGCCACCCAGGTGTTAGCGGGGACTAGAGAGGCCCAGTACTTC
TRBJ2-5 TRBD2 TRBV5-1 NA CASSITSGVQETQYF TGCGCCAGCAGCATTACTAGCGGAGTACAAGAGACCCAGTACTTC
TRBJ2-7 NA TRBV5-1 few CASSPLAGSSYEQYF TGCGCCAGCAGTCCACTGGCGGGAAGCTCCTACGAGCAGTACTTC
TRBJ2-7 NA TRBV6-1 NA CASSEGGTRDYEQYF TGTGCCAGCAGTGAAGGGGGGACGAGGGACTACGAGCAGTACTTC
TRBJ2-1 NA TRBV27 few CASSYGLQGRVEQFF TGTGCCAGCAGCTACGGATTGCAGGGTAGGGTTGAACAGTTCTTC
TRBJ2-3 NA TRBV7-3 few CASSLIAGTDTQYF TGTGCCAGCAGCTTAATAGCCGGCACAGATACGCAGTATTTT
TRBJ1-6 TRBD1 TRBV12-5 NA CASGSLQGAISPLHF TGTGCTAGTGGTTCCTTACAGGGGGCGATTTCACCCCTCCACTTT
TRBJ2-5 NA TRBV4-1 few CASSQDPAGTNLQYF TGCGCCAGCAGCCAAGATCCTGCGGGAACCAACCTCCAGTACTTC
TRBJ2-3 NA TRBV12-3/TRBV12-4 NA CASSFSSITDTQYF TGTGCCAGCAGTTTTAGCTCTATCACAGATACGCAGTATTTT
TRBJ1-2 NA TRBV21-1 once CASSKSPSGVGGGYGYTF TGTGCCAGCAGCAAAAGTCCTTCGGGGGTCGGAGGAGGCTATGGCTACACCTTC
TRBJ1-2 NA TRBV4-1 NA CASSQLSGNLRYGYTF TGCGCCAGCAGCCAATTGTCAGGAAACTTACGCTATGGCTACACCTTC
TRBJ1-2 TRBD1 TRBV2 NA CASQETGGYGYTF TGTGCCAGTCAAGAGACAGGGGGATATGGCTACACCTTC
TRBJ2-4 NA TRBV20-1 NA CSARAEFDIQYF TGCAGTGCTAGGGCGGAATTCGACATTCAGTACTTC
TRBJ1-2 TRBD1 TRBV20-1 few CSARGQGGGYTF TGCAGTGCTCGTGGACAGGGCGGAGGCTACACCTTC
TRBJ1-6 NA TRBV4-1 NA CASSQVGTPLKNNSPLHF TGCGCCAGCAGCCAAGTTGGGACCCCACTAAAAAATAATTCACCCCTCCACTTT
TRBJ2-3 NA TRBV5-1 NA CASAGTQGTDTQYF TGCGCCAGCGCCGGGACCCAAGGCACAGATACGCAGTATTTT
TRBJ2-7 NA TRBV28 once CASSLGSYNSYEQYF TGTGCCAGCAGTTTAGGGTCCTATAACTCCTACGAGCAGTACTTC
TRBJ2-3 TRBD2 TRBV15 NA CATSRVGGAGDTQYF TGTGCCACCAGCAGAGTCGGGGGGGCGGGAGATACGCAGTATTTT
TRBJ2-7 NA TRBV4-2 many CASSQERVYEQYF TGTGCCAGCTCCCAGGAGAGGGTCTACGAGCAGTACTTC
TRBJ1-4 NA TRBV7-8 NA CASSFGAGGNEKLFF TGTGCCAGCAGCTTCGGGGCTGGGGGTAATGAAAAACTGTTTTTT
TRBJ1-4 TRBD1 TRBV12-3/TRBV12-4 few CASRHRGSNEKLFF TGTGCCAGCAGGCACAGGGGGTCTAATGAAAAACTGTTTTTT
TRBJ2-1 NA TRBV11-3 NA CASSLDRGRLNEQFF TGTGCCAGCAGCTTAGATCGAGGACGGCTCAATGAGCAGTTCTTC
TRBJ1-2 TRBD1 TRBV10-3 NA CAISERQGDGYTF TGTGCCATCAGTGAAAGGCAGGGGGATGGCTACACCTTC
TRBJ2-3 NA TRBV24-1 NA CATSDDSMTTQYF TGTGCCACCAGTGATGACTCGATGACTACGCAGTATTTT
TRBJ2-7 NA TRBV6-6 many CASSRLGEYEQYF TGTGCCAGCAGTCGACTCGGAGAGTACGAGCAGTACTTC